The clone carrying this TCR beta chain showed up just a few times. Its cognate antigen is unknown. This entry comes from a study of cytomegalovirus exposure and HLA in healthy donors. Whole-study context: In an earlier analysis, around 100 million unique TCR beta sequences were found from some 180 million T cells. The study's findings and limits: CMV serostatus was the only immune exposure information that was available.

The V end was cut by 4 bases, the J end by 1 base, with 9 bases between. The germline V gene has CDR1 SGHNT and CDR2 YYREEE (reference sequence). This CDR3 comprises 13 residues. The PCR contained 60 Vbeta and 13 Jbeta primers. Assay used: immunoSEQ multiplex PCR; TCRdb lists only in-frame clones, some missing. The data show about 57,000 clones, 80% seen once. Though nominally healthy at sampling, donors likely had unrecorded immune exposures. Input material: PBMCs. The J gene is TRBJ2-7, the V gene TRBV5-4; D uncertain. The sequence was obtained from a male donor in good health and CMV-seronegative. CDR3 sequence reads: CASSPDWSYEQYF. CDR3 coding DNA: TGTGCCAGCAGCCCTGACTGGTCCTACGAGCAGTACTTC.